The sample holds one count of the clone carrying this TCR beta chain. The target antigen is unknown. This sample is drawn from a study of breast tumors, draining lymph nodes, adjacent tissues. Axillary draining lymph nodes of breast cancer patients supplied the node samples. Broader study findings: Tumor repertoires ranked between lymph nodes and nontumor tissue in diversity, with V and J gene preferences. Tumor T cell lymph node origin was a supported hypothesis, not proven. Tumor and nontumor repertoires were significantly more similar in luminal-like than in basal-like breast cancer.

TCRdb re-analysed the multiplex PCR reads in MiXCR, keeping a single row per CDR3 protein. Here the sample spans about 230,000 distinct CDR3 sequences, 32% being singletons. The sequenced material came from axillary lymph node tissue. The TCR was taken from a female donor with breast cancer. Some clones in this sample may be carry-over from other donors' samples.

This CDR3 reads CSAWEVNGFTGELFF. Here the CDR3 DNA reads TGCAGTGCTTGGGAGGTGAATGGGTTCACCGGGGAGCTGTTTTTT. This chain joins TRBV20-1 and TRBJ2-2; possibly TRBD2 for D (6 bases). Deletions cut 5 bases from V and 4 bases from J, with 17 bases between. The germline V gene encodes CDR1 DFQATT and CDR2 SNEGSKA (reference sequence). This CDR3 has 15 residues.